The 29 T cell receptor beta chains given below trace back to one sample, sequenced in a study of response to subunit inactivated influenza vaccine. TCRdb independently ran MiXCR on the RT-PCR reads; one entry per CDR3 protein. The sample has 400,000 to 650,000 distinct CDR3 sequences; 6.5% to 8% are singletons. This sample comprised PBMCs from blood, obtained approximately 25 months after vaccination. All receptors derive from a man between 45 and 75 years old who received an inactivated influenza vaccine.

This clonotype was counted many times. The gene calls are TRBV29-1 and TRBJ1-6, with D unresolved. CDR1 and CDR2 (germline): SQVTM, ANQGSEA. The length of the CDR3 is 10 residues. Trimming left V 4 bases short and J 10 bases short, with 5 bases between. The CDR3 loop reads CSVGFSPLHF. In nucleotides, the CDR3 is TGCAGCGTTGGGTTCTCACCCCTCCACTTT.

The gene calls are TRBV7-3 and TRBJ2-1; TRBD2 agrees at 9 bases. The length of the CDR3 is 19 residues. V gave up 3 bases and J gave up 3 bases; unmatched junction bases: 15. CDR1 SGHTA and CDR2 FQGTGA come from the germline V gene. CDR3 sequence reads: CASSFMPSQSGRNYNEQFF. The CDR3 DNA is TGTGCCAGCAGCTTCATGCCTTCCCAAAGCGGGAGGAACTACAATGAGCAGTTCTTC.

This chain uses TRBV7-9 with TRBJ2-2; TRBD2 matches at 12 bases. J gave up 1 base and V 4 bases, and 4 bases lay outside the gene matches. CDR1 is SEHNR and CDR2 is FQNEAQ in the germline V gene (reference sequence). The CDR3 is 17 amino acids. The CDR3 is CASSSRTSGVNTGELFF. The CDR3 bases are TGTGCCAGCAGCTCCCGGACTAGCGGGGTGAACACCGGGGAGCTGTTTTTT. Full variable domain (remainder filled in from reference TRBV7-9 and TRBJ2-2): DTGVSQNPRHKITKRGQNVTFRCDPISEHNRLYWYRQTLGQGPEFLTYFQNEAQLEKSRLLSDRFSAERPKGSFSTLEIQRTEQGDSAMYLCASSSRTSGVNTGELFFGEGSRLTVL.

This clonotype was detected a few times. The J gene is TRBJ1-4, the V gene TRBV4-1; D not certain. Germline V gene lookup returns CDR1 MGHRA and CDR2 YSYEKL. There are 12 residues in the CDR3. The ends were cut back, 0 bases at V and 11 bases at J, with 7 bases in the middle. CDR3 in amino acids: CASSQDLLKLFF. The CDR3 region has the DNA TGCGCCAGCAGCCAAGATCTTTTGAAACTGTTTTTT.

The chain couples TRBV5-1 to TRBJ1-1; D is unclear. The V end lost 5 bases, the J end lost 2 bases, and 13 bases lay between the germline ends. Germline V lookup: CDR1 SGHRS, CDR2 YFSETQ. This CDR3 is built from 14 residues. The CDR3 coding sequence is TGCGCCAGCAGTGTGGCGGCGTCTAACACTGAAGCTTTCTTT. Residues: CASSVAASNTEAFF.

This clonotype occurred a few times. V is TRBV21-1 and J is TRBJ2-3. TRBV21-1 represents a pseudogene. The CDR3 runs 16 residues. CDR3 DNA sequence: TGTGCCAGCAGCAAAGAGAGCACTCCAGGCACAGATACGCAGTATTTT. Translated: CASSKESTPGTDTQYF.

This clonotype was seen a handful of times. The chain employs TRBV20-1 and TRBJ2-3, with D perhaps being TRBD1 or TRBD2 (5 bases each). Between the trimmed V and J ends, which lost 1 base and 6 bases, there was a span of 11 bases. CDR3 length equals 13 residues. Per germline, CDR1 DFQATT and CDR2 SNEGSKA (reference sequence). The CDR3 loop is CSARALGTDTQYF. The CDR3, as DNA: TGCAGTGCTAGAGCCCTCGGGACGGATACGCAGTATTTT.

V and J are TRBV7-2 and TRBJ1-2; D is unresolved. Germline assignment: CDR1 SGHTA and CDR2 FQGNSA. V was trimmed by 4 bases and J by 4 bases, leaving 10 bases between them. This CDR3 spans 13 amino acids. CDR3 sequence (DNA): TGTGCCAGCAGCTCCGGCCTATTCTATGGCTACACCTTC. Translating it yields CASSSGLFYGYTF.

V usage is TRBV5-1 and J usage is TRBJ2-1; 10 nucleotides match TRBD2. The CDR3 is 17 amino acids. The V gene end was trimmed by 0 bases and the J gene end by 3 bases; junction bases not matched to a gene: 6. Germline-derived CDR1 and CDR2 are SGHRS and YFSETQ. Here the CDR3 DNA reads TGCGCCAGCAGCTTGGGGACTAGCGGCAACAACTACAATGAGCAGTTCTTC. This gives the protein CASSLGTSGNNYNEQFF.

The rearrangement uses TRBV7-6 and TRBJ1-4; D is ambiguous. The germline gives CDR1 SGHVS, CDR2 FNYEAQ. V dropped 8 bases and J dropped 8 bases, with 15 bases sitting between them. CDR3 length equals 13 residues. CDR3: CASAVSSAEKLFF. The CDR3 nucleotides read TGTGCCAGCGCGGTCAGCTCGGCCGAAAAACTGTTTTTT.

The chain combines TRBV11-2 with TRBJ1-5; D might be TRBD1 (5 bases). Germline V gene sequence: CDR1 SGHAT, CDR2 FQNNGV. V was shortened by 5 bases and J by 3 bases, with 11 bases between the two germline ends. The CDR3 is 14 residues long. The CDR3 DNA sequence: TGTGCCAGCAGCCAGGGACCGAACAATCAGCCCCAGCATTTT. It is translated as CASSQGPNNQPQHF. Drawing the rest from reference TRBV11-2 and TRBJ1-5, the complete variable domain is EAGVAQSPRYKIIEKRQSVAFWCNPISGHATLYWYQQILGQGPKLLIQFQNNGVVDDSQLPKDRFSAERLKGVDSTLKIQPAKLEDSAVYLCASSQGPNNQPQHFGDGTRLSIL.

In this sample, this clonotype turned up many times. J is TRBJ2-1 and V is TRBV5-1; TRBD2 matches at 9 bases. CDR1 and CDR2 from the germline V gene are SGHRS and YFSETQ. Trimming cost V 0 bases and J 8 bases; bases outside gene matches: 12. This CDR3 comprises 17 residues. The CDR3, as DNA: TGCGCCAGCAGCTTGGAGGGCGCTAGCGGGAAATCGGATGAGCAGTTCTTC. Its translation is CASSLEGASGKSDEQFF.

The table lists this clonotype with a count of one. One end of the junction fails to match germline, which may point to a read error. This chain uses TRBV12-3 or TRBV12-4 with TRBJ1-1, with a tentative D call TRBD1 (5 bases). CDR3 size: 14 residues. CDR3 DNA sequence: TGTGCCGGCAGTTTTAGACAGCAGAACACTGAAGCTTTCTTT. Its protein product is CAGSFRQQNTEAFF.

In this sample, this clonotype turned up many times. The chain employs TRBV7-9 and TRBJ2-3; 11 nucleotides line up with TRBD2. The CDR3 is 16 amino acids. J gave up 4 bases and V 5 bases, and 8 bases lay outside the gene matches. CDR1 and CDR2 from the germline V gene are SEHNR and FQNEAQ (reference sequence). The chain's CDR3 is CASSRRALAGADTQYF. CDR3 coding DNA: TGTGCCAGCAGCCGGAGGGCACTAGCGGGAGCAGATACGCAGTATTTT.

The sample holds many counts of this clonotype. This CDR3 reads CASSKATGAEAFF. The CDR3 DNA is TGTGCCAGCTCGAAAGCTACAGGGGCTGAAGCTTTCTTT. The V call is TRBV12-3 or TRBV12-4, the J call TRBJ1-1, with 7 bases that match TRBD1. This CDR3 is built from 13 residues. Losses at the gene ends were 8 bases for V and 6 bases for J; bases not matched to a gene: 9.

The J gene is TRBJ2-3, the V gene TRBV20-1; TRBD2 might be the D (6 bases). Germline loops: CDR1 DFQATT, CDR2 SNEGSKA (reference sequence). The CDR3 length is 13 residues. CDR3 sequence: CSPLGGNTDTQYF. The CDR3 coding sequence is TGCAGCCCCCTGGGGGGAAACACAGATACGCAGTATTTT.

This clonotype showed up many times. The CDR3 nucleotides read TGTGCCAGTTGGAGGCAGGGAACATCCTACGAGCAGTACTTC. Its translation: CASWRQGTSYEQYF. The V gene is TRBV12-3 or TRBV12-4, the J gene TRBJ2-7; D possibly uses TRBD1 or TRBD2 (5 bases each). The CDR3 covers 14 residues. The V and J ends lost 9 bases and 1 base respectively, with 16 bases between them.

The chain has TRBV20-1 and TRBJ1-2, with a possible D match to TRBD1 (5 bases). CDR3 length: 11 amino acids. Per the germline V gene, CDR1 is DFQATT and CDR2 is SNEGSKA (reference sequence). CDR3 protein: CFWGRDPGYTF. The CDR3 coding sequence is TGCTTCTGGGGCCGAGACCCTGGCTACACCTTC.

The sample holds a few counts of this clonotype. The chain combines TRBV5-5 with TRBJ2-7; the match to TRBD1 covers 8 bases. The ends lost 0 bases at V and 6 bases at J; junction bases unmatched: 11. CDR3 size: 16 residues. From germline, CDR1 is SGHKS and CDR2 YYEKEE (reference sequence). The CDR3 nucleotides are TGTGCCAGCAGCTTGGCCCGGGGCAGGGGGCTTCCCGAGCAGTACTTC. Translating it yields CASSLARGRGLPEQYF. The entire variable domain, with the rest obtained from reference TRBV5-5 and TRBJ2-7, is as follows: DAGVTQSPTHLIKTRGQQVTLRCSPISGHKSVSWYQQVLGQGPQFIFQYYEKEERGRGNFPDRFSARQFPNYSSELNVNALLLGDSALYLCASSLARGRGLPEQYFGPGTRLTVT.

This clonotype was detected ten times or more. V usage is TRBV7-9 and J usage is TRBJ1-1; no clear D gene. From germline, CDR1 is SEHNR and CDR2 FQNEAQ (reference sequence). This CDR3 region has 15 residues. The germline V and J ends were trimmed by 0 bases and 0 bases, with 8 bases remaining between them. As DNA, the CDR3 is TGTGCCAGCAGCTTAGCGGGTGGGATGAACACTGAAGCTTTCTTT. Amino acids: CASSLAGGMNTEAFF.

V and J are TRBV29-1 and TRBJ1-2, with D possibly TRBD1 on 5 matching bases. The ends were cut back, 5 bases at V and 0 bases at J, with 10 bases in the middle. The CDR3 contains 13 residues. Germline V CDR1 and CDR2: SQVTM, ANQGSEA. The CDR3 protein is CSVQRGPNYGYTF. The CDR3 DNA is TGCAGCGTTCAGCGGGGACCTAACTATGGCTACACCTTC.

The table lists this clonotype with a few counts. The chain joins TRBV6-5 to TRBJ2-7; 10 positions agree with TRBD1. Germline trimming cut 0 bases from V and 2 bases from J; bases unmatched to any gene: 10. This CDR3 spans 18 amino acids. Germline V gene data show CDR1 as MNHEY and CDR2 as SVGAGI. CDR3 coding DNA: TGTGCCAGCAGTTACTCGAAAAGGACAGGGGGACGCCCCTACGAGCAGTACTTC. Its protein is CASSYSKRTGGRPYEQYF.

This clonotype was recorded at least ten times. The rearrangement links TRBV12-3 or TRBV12-4 to TRBJ2-2; 10 nucleotides match TRBD2. Unmatched junction bases numbered 4, after V lost 0 bases and J lost 0 bases. This CDR3 is 18 amino acids long. CDR3 amino acids: CASSLAAGGPSNTGELFF. The CDR3 DNA is TGTGCCAGCAGTTTAGCAGCGGGAGGGCCCTCGAACACCGGGGAGCTGTTTTTT.

This chain connects TRBV11-2 to TRBJ2-7; D possibly uses TRBD1 or TRBD2 (6 bases each). This CDR3 has 15 residues. From germline, CDR1 is SGHAT and CDR2 FQNNGV. V was clipped by 5 bases and J by 3 bases, with 17 bases between them. As DNA, the CDR3 is TGTGCCAGCAGCCTCGTAGGGGGGCTAATCTACGAGCAGTACTTC. Amino acid sequence: CASSLVGGLIYEQYF.

About this clonotype: This may be a read error, as it is one base from a much larger clone. The V gene is TRBV12-3 or TRBV12-4, the J gene TRBJ2-5; D not certain. This CDR3 spans 13 amino acids. This CDR3 is CASRPTEQDTQYF. CDR3 DNA sequence: TGTGCCAGCAGACCTACAGAGCAAGACACCCAGTACTTC.

The sample holds one count of this clonotype. A much larger clone lies a single base off, so this may be a read error. The chain uses TRBV29-1 and TRBJ2-5; no reliable D call. The V gene lost 3 bases and the J gene lost 6 bases, with 14 bases spanning the gap. The CDR3 is 13 amino acids. Per the germline V gene, CDR1 is SQVTM and CDR2 is ANQGSEA. The CDR3 reads CSVDWVAGQTQYF. The CDR3 DNA reads as TGCAGCGTTGACTGGGTGGCAGGACAGACCCAGTACTTC. The whole variable domain, filled in from reference TRBV29-1 and TRBJ2-5, reads SAVISQKPSRDICQRGTSLTIQCQVDSQVTMMFWYRQQPGQSLTLIATANQGSEATYESGFVIDKFPISRPNLTFSTLTVSNMSPEDSSIYLCSVDWVAGQTQYFGPGTRLLVL.

This clonotype was detected many times. The chain employs TRBV5-1 and TRBJ2-2; possibly TRBD1 for D (6 bases). This CDR3 comprises 16 residues. V lost 4 bases and J lost 0, with 13 bases in between. The germline gives CDR1 SGHRS, CDR2 YFSETQ. CDR3 amino acids: CASSQDGTPNTGELFF. The DNA for the CDR3 is TGCGCCAGCAGCCAGGACGGGACACCGAACACCGGGGAGCTGTTTTTT.

This clonotype was counted between two and nine times. The J gene is TRBJ2-1, the V gene TRBV28; the match to TRBD2 covers 9 bases. Trimming took 6 bases from V and 4 from J; bases not matched to a gene: 7. The CDR3 sequence is 15 residues long. The germline V gene encodes CDR1 MDHEN and CDR2 SYDVKM. The CDR3 DNA follows: TGTGCCAGCAGCCTTCTAGCGGGACAATACAATGAGCAGTTCTTC. Protein sequence: CASSLLAGQYNEQFF.

This clonotype has ten or more counts. V usage is TRBV20-1 and J usage is TRBJ2-3, with unresolved D. The V gene lost 7 bases and the J gene lost 7 bases, with 12 bases spanning the gap. CDR1 is DFQATT and CDR2 is SNEGSKA in the germline V gene (reference sequence). CDR3 size: 11 residues. Here the CDR3 DNA reads TGCAGTGTCGGAGCCCCTCATACGCAGTATTTT. This gives the protein CSVGAPHTQYF.